Below are 6 T cell receptor beta chains sequenced from a single sample in a study of monozygotic twins with inflammatory bowel disease. TCRdb reprocessed the 5' RACE reads, keeping one entry per CDR3 protein, no DNA. Recorded for this sample: hundreds of thousands of distinct CDR3 sequences. Specimen: blood. These receptor sequences come from a human donor with ulcerative colitis or Crohn's disease, or a healthy co-twin of an affected twin (not recorded which).

V and J are TRBV4-2 and TRBJ1-2; TCRdb selects TRBD1, and the lack of DNA leaves this call unchecked. The CDR3 runs to 17 residues. CDR1 LGHNA and CDR2 YNFKEQ come from the germline V gene. The CDR3 here is CASSQTGILNGGYGYTF.

CDR3 loop: CASSLSPTGNYGYTF. The chain recombines TRBV7-8 with TRBJ1-2; TCRdb picks TRBD1, but there is no DNA to check that call. The CDR3 is 15 residues long. Germline CDR1 and CDR2: SGHVS and FQNEAQ.

The gene calls are TRBV9 and TRBJ2-1. Looked up from germline, CDR1 is SGDLS and CDR2 is YYNGEE. The CDR3 loop spans 13 amino acids. CDR3 sequence reads: CASSVAGNNEQFF.

The V gene is TRBV5-1, the J gene TRBJ2-3. Germline V lookup: CDR1 SGHRS, CDR2 YFSETQ. The CDR3 totals 15 residues. CDR3 amino acids: CASSYNSRLTDTQYF.

The chain links TRBV20-1 to TRBJ1-5. The CDR3 has 14 amino acids. Germline CDR1 reads DFQATT; CDR2 reads SNEGSKA (reference sequence). CDR3 in amino acids: CSARDVRSNQPQHF.

The V call is TRBV7-9, the J call TRBJ1-2. The CDR3 extends over 13 amino acids. Germline CDR1 and CDR2: SEHNR and FQNEAQ (reference sequence). CDR3 sequence reads: CASSLEQSVSYTF.